The clone carrying this TCR beta chain has a handful of counts. Its antigen is not identified. This specimen comes from a study of response to subunit inactivated influenza vaccine. Study outcomes and limitations: There was a suggestion from the authors that each seasonal influenza vaccination recruits few new T cells.

Per germline, CDR1 KGHDR and CDR2 SFDVKD. V dropped 3 bases and J dropped 0 bases, with 11 bases sitting between them. This CDR3 comprises 16 residues. One entry per CDR3 protein, called by TCRdb with MiXCR from the RT-PCR reads. This sample has around 850,000 distinct CDR3 sequences, with roughly 20% found just once. The sample in question was PBMCs from blood, obtained roughly 5 days after vaccination. This chain links TRBV24-1 with TRBJ2-1, with TRBD2 as a possible D gene (5 bases). The clonotype comes from a man aged 50 to 59 who received an inactivated influenza vaccine. The CDR3 region has the DNA TGTGCCACCAGTGATGCGCTAGCCAGCTCCTACAATGAGCAGTTCTTC. This gives the protein CATSDALASSYNEQFF.